These 26 T cell receptor beta chains were sequenced from one sample in a study of T cell responses to AZD1222 COVID-19 vaccine. Measured with immunoSEQ multiplex PCR; TCRdb has only the in-frame clones, and not every one. The data show tens of thousands of clones, over 90% seen once. The sequencing here drew on peripheral blood, taken on day 0 of AZD1222 vaccination. Every receptor here comes from an adult in good health.

The V gene is TRBV27, the J gene TRBJ1-1; no definite D call. The CDR3 extends over 10 amino acids. Per germline, CDR1 MNHEY and CDR2 SMNVEV (reference sequence). With 8 bases removed from V and 4 bases from J, the gap between germline ends came to 5 bases. DNA for the CDR3: TGTGCCAGCTGGGGCACTGAAGCTTTCTTT. It translates to CASWGTEAFF.

The V and J genes are TRBV7-6 and TRBJ1-3; the D gene is possibly TRBD1 (5 bases). CDR3 length: 18 amino acids. V gave up 1 base and J gave up 4 bases, with 20 bases separating them. Germline CDR1 reads SGHVS; CDR2 reads FNYEAQ. The CDR3 sequence is CASSLGAGVFLAGNTIYF. In DNA, the CDR3 is TGTGCCAGCAGCTTAGGGGCGGGGGTCTTTCTCGCCGGAAACACCATATATTTT.

J is TRBJ1-2 and V is TRBV11-2; D is ambiguous. Deletions cut 4 bases from V and 6 bases from J, with 12 bases between. Germline CDR1 and CDR2: SGHAT and FQNNGV. The CDR3 has 13 residues. CDR3 in amino acids: CASSSEGFNGYTF. CDR3 nucleotide sequence: TGTGCCAGCAGCTCTGAGGGCTTTAATGGCTACACCTTC.

This chain uses TRBV9 with TRBJ1-4; D gene ambiguous. The CDR3 is 14 residues long. Germline-derived CDR1 and CDR2 are SGDLS and YYNGEE. The V and J ends lost 3 bases and 3 bases respectively, with 9 bases between them. Here the CDR3 DNA reads TGTGCCAGCAGCGCCAGGATATCTAATGAAAAACTGTTTTTT. Translated, it gives CASSARISNEKLFF.

This sequence joins TRBV24-1 and TRBJ1-1, with no clear D. CDR1 and CDR2 from the germline V gene are KGHDR and SFDVKD. This CDR3 is built from 13 residues. V dropped 10 bases and J dropped 0 bases, with 11 bases sitting between them. The CDR3 reads CATTDWMNTEAFF. Here the CDR3 DNA reads TGTGCCACTACGGACTGGATGAACACTGAAGCTTTCTTT.

The chain joins TRBV6-1 to TRBJ2-1; possibly TRBD1 or TRBD2 for D (6 bases each). The CDR3 loop spans 13 amino acids. Germline V CDR1 and CDR2: MNHNS, SASEGT. V lost 0 bases and J lost 12, with 12 bases in between. CDR3 DNA: TGTGCCAGCAGTGAAGCGAGGGGGGCGTCGCAGTTCTTC. Translated: CASSEARGASQFF.

The rearrangement links TRBV18 to TRBJ2-7; D might be TRBD1 or TRBD2, each matching 5 bases. V dropped 5 bases and J dropped 2 bases, with 13 bases sitting between them. Germline CDR1 reads KGHSH; CDR2 reads LQKENI. The CDR3 is 14 amino acids. The CDR3 protein is CASSSGTGTYEQYF. Here the CDR3 DNA reads TGTGCCAGCTCAAGTGGGACGGGGACCTACGAGCAGTACTTC.

The CDR3, as DNA: TGTGCCAGCAGCTTCCGCCAGCTCCGCCACGAGCAGTACTTC. Protein product: CASSFRQLRHEQYF. The genes are TRBV5-8 and TRBJ2-7; D gene ambiguous. Trimming cost V 2 bases and J 5 bases, with 14 bases left between them. This CDR3 has 14 amino acids. Germline CDR1 and CDR2: SGHTS and YDEGEE. Full variable domain (missing parts from reference TRBV5-8 and TRBJ2-7): EAGVTQSPTHLIKTRGQQATLRCSPISGHTSVYWYQQALGLGLQFLLWYDEGEERNRGNFPPRFSGRQFPNYSSELNVNALELEDSALYLCASSFRQLRHEQYFGPGTRLTVT.

A single count supports this clone. The chain recombines TRBV7-9 with TRBJ2-1; possibly TRBD1 or TRBD2 for D (5 bases each). The CDR3 loop spans 14 amino acids. The V gene's germline CDR1 is SEHNR and CDR2 FQNEAQ (reference sequence). V dropped 11 bases and J dropped 1 base, with 15 bases sitting between them. Written as DNA, the CDR3 is TGTGCCGGCGATCGGGGCCGGTCCTACAATGAGCAGTTCTTC. Encoded protein: CAGDRGRSYNEQFF.

This clone is a singleton in its sample. The chain uses TRBV5-1 and TRBJ1-2; 8 nucleotides line up with TRBD1. The germline gives CDR1 SGHRS, CDR2 YFSETQ. V shed 4 bases and J 7 bases; nucleotides not matched to a gene: 3. This CDR3 comprises 12 residues. In DNA, the CDR3 is TGCGCCAGCAGCACGGACAGGGCTGGCTACACCTTC. This gives the protein CASSTDRAGYTF.

This rearrangement joins TRBV5-6 to TRBJ2-7, with no clear D. V was cut by 1 base and J by 7 bases, with 9 bases left in between. This CDR3 region has 12 residues. Germline CDR1 reads SGHDT; CDR2 reads YYEEEE. CDR3 DNA: TGTGCCAGCAGCTTGAGGACCAGGGAGCAGTACTTC. Its protein is CASSLRTREQYF.

V usage is TRBV24-1 and J usage is TRBJ2-5; 7 bases are shared with TRBD1. The V gene end was trimmed by 0 bases and the J gene end by 2 bases; junction bases not matched to a gene: 5. Germline V CDR1 and CDR2: KGHDR, SFDVKD. The CDR3 covers 16 residues. CDR3 in amino acids: CATSDLQTDRQETQYF. The CDR3 region has the DNA TGTGCCACCAGTGATTTGCAAACGGACAGGCAAGAGACCCAGTACTTC.

The chain recombines TRBV4-2 with TRBJ2-7, with 7 bases lining up with TRBD2. V dropped 4 bases and J dropped 1; count of bases not matched to a gene: 7. The germline CDR1 and CDR2 sequences are LGHNA and YNFKEQ. The CDR3 has 15 residues. CDR3 bases: TGTGCCAGCAGCCTTTCCGGGACTACGTCCTACGAGCAGTACTTC. It translates to CASSLSGTTSYEQYF.

The chain has TRBV5-1 and TRBJ1-1, with unresolved D. The CDR3 totals 12 residues. Trimming left V 3 bases short and J 6 bases short, with 9 bases between. CDR1 is SGHRS, CDR2 YFSETQ, per germline. The CDR3 sequence: CASSSFAPEAFF. CDR3 DNA sequence: TGCGCCAGCAGCTCCTTTGCCCCTGAAGCTTTCTTT.

The rearrangement uses TRBV7-8 and TRBJ1-1; D gene ambiguous. Trimming took off 1 base at V and 2 bases at J, with 5 bases between the two ends. CDR1 and CDR2 from the germline V gene are SGHVS and FQNEAQ. CDR3 size: 13 residues. CDR3 protein: CASSLVTNTEAFF. The CDR3 DNA is TGTGCCAGCAGCTTAGTAACCAACACTGAAGCTTTCTTT.

J is TRBJ1-1 and V is TRBV19; 10 positions match TRBD1. The CDR3 has 13 residues. Looked up from germline, CDR1 is LNHDA and CDR2 is SQIVND (reference sequence). The V and J ends lost 8 bases and 4 bases, in that order; junction bases with no gene match: 4. The CDR3 protein is CASSWTGGTEAFF. For the CDR3, the DNA is TGTGCCAGTTCCTGGACAGGGGGCACTGAAGCTTTCTTT.

This chain joins TRBV4-1 and TRBJ1-2; the match to TRBD1 covers 7 bases. Per germline, CDR1 MGHRA and CDR2 YSYEKL. V lost 4 bases, J lost 4 bases, and 3 bases stayed unmatched. This CDR3 comprises 13 residues. The DNA of the CDR3 is TGCGCCAGCAGCCCCTGGGACAGCTATGGCTACACCTTC. It specifies CASSPWDSYGYTF.

The V gene is TRBV19, the J gene TRBJ1-2; D might be TRBD1 (6 bases). The CDR3 is 14 residues long. From germline, CDR1 is LNHDA and CDR2 SQIVND (reference sequence). V was clipped by 5 bases and J by 2 bases, with 12 bases between them. The DNA of the CDR3 is TGTGCCAGTAGTGGTATGACAGGAAACTATGGCTACACCTTC. It yields the protein CASSGMTGNYGYTF.

This clone occurred once. The chain is built from TRBV11-2 and TRBJ1-6, with D hard to call. The CDR3 sequence is 13 residues long. Germline CDR1 is SGHAT and CDR2 is FQNNGV. V lost 3 bases, J lost 8 bases, and 8 bases lay in between. CDR3 protein: CASSFRSDSPLHF. CDR3 coding DNA: TGTGCCAGCAGCTTCCGTTCTGATTCACCCCTCCACTTT. The variable domain in full, with the rest retrieved from reference TRBV11-2 and TRBJ1-6, is EAGVAQSPRYKIIEKRQSVAFWCNPISGHATLYWYQQILGQGPKLLIQFQNNGVVDDSQLPKDRFSAERLKGVDSTLKIQPAKLEDSAVYLCASSFRSDSPLHFGNGTRLTVT.

The genes are TRBV10-2 and TRBJ2-3; D unclear. CDR1 and CDR2 from the germline V gene are WSHSY and SAAADI. CDR3 length equals 14 residues. The V end was cut by 6 bases, the J end by 2 bases, with 12 bases between. CDR3 loop: CASRESGSTDTQYF. The CDR3 nucleotides read TGCGCCAGCAGGGAATCCGGGTCCACAGATACGCAGTATTTT.

V and J are TRBV2 and TRBJ1-2; D gene uncertain. V lost 7 bases, J lost 4 bases, and 7 bases lay in between. Germline V gene data show CDR1 as SNHLY and CDR2 as FYNNEI. The length of the CDR3 is 11 residues. The CDR3 region has the DNA TGTGCCAGCACGGGAACCTATGGCTACACCTTC. Translated, it gives CASTGTYGYTF.

The chain employs TRBV7-8 and TRBJ2-2, with 9 bases fitting TRBD2. J gave up 8 bases and V 0 bases, and 10 bases lay outside the gene matches. The CDR3 covers 17 residues. The germline CDR1 and CDR2 sequences are SGHVS and FQNEAQ. In nucleotides, the CDR3 is TGTGCCAGCAGCTTAGCGTTGCGGGGGGGCGTATTAGGGGAGCTGTTTTTT. This encodes CASSLALRGGVLGELFF. The complete variable domain, with remaining parts taken from reference TRBV7-8 and TRBJ2-2, reads GAGVSQSPRYKVAKRGQDVALRCDPISGHVSLFWYQQALGQGPEFLTYFQNEAQLDKSGLPSDRFFAERPEGSVSTLKIQRTQQEDSAVYLCASSLALRGGVLGELFFGEGSRLTVL.

This chain links TRBV7-6 with TRBJ2-7; D might be TRBD1 (6 bases). Germline CDR1 reads SGHVS; CDR2 reads FNYEAQ. The CDR3 sequence is 13 residues long. Trimming took 4 bases from V and 4 from J, leaving 11 bases between them. CDR3 nucleotide sequence: TGTGCCAGCAGCTCCGGGACATATTACGAGCAGTACTTC. As protein: CASSSGTYYEQYF. The whole variable domain, remainder taken from reference TRBV7-6 and TRBJ2-7, is GAGVSQSPRYKVTKRGQDVALRCDPISGHVSLYWYRQALGQGPEFLTYFNYEAQQDKSGLPNDRFSAERPEGSISTLTIQRTEQRDSAMYRCASSSGTYYEQYFGPGTRLTVT.

The rearrangement joins TRBV9 to TRBJ2-1, with a possible D match to TRBD1 (6 bases). Germline V lookup: CDR1 SGDLS, CDR2 YYNGEE. Trimming shortened V by 0 bases and J by 9 bases, and 16 bases separated the two germline ends. The CDR3 runs 15 residues. CDR3 sequence (DNA): TGTGCCAGCAGCGTAGACCCCGCTACCAGGGGTGAGCAGTTCTTC. Translated: CASSVDPATRGEQFF.

This rearrangement joins TRBV5-6 to TRBJ1-1; 8 nucleotides align to TRBD1. From germline, CDR1 is SGHDT and CDR2 YYEEEE. CDR3 length: 14 residues. J was trimmed by 3 bases and V by 4 bases; bases with no gene match: 5. CDR3 in DNA: TGTGCCAGCAGCGACACAGGGGGGGACACTGAAGCTTTCTTT. Amino acid sequence: CASSDTGGDTEAFF.

The chain uses TRBV7-8 and TRBJ2-5; 15 bases fit TRBD2. The CDR3 extends over 20 amino acids. The trim removed 1 base at V and 1 base at J, leaving 10 bases unmatched. Per the germline V gene, CDR1 is SGHVS and CDR2 is FQNEAQ. CDR3 sequence (DNA): TGTGCCAGCAGCTTAGTTTGGAACCCGGGACTAGCGGGGGGCCAAGAGACCCAGTACTTC. This codes for CASSLVWNPGLAGGQETQYF.